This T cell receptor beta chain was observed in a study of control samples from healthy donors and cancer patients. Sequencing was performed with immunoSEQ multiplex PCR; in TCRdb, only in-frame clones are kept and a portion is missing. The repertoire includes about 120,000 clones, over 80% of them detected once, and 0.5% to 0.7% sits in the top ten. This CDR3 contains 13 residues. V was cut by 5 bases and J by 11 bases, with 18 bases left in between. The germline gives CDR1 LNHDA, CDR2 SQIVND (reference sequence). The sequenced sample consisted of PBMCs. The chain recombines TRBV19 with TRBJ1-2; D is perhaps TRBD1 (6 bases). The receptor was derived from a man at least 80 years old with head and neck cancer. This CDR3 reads CASSRGQSRSYTF. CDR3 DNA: TGTGCCAGTAGTCGAGGACAGTCCAGAAGTTACACCTTC.